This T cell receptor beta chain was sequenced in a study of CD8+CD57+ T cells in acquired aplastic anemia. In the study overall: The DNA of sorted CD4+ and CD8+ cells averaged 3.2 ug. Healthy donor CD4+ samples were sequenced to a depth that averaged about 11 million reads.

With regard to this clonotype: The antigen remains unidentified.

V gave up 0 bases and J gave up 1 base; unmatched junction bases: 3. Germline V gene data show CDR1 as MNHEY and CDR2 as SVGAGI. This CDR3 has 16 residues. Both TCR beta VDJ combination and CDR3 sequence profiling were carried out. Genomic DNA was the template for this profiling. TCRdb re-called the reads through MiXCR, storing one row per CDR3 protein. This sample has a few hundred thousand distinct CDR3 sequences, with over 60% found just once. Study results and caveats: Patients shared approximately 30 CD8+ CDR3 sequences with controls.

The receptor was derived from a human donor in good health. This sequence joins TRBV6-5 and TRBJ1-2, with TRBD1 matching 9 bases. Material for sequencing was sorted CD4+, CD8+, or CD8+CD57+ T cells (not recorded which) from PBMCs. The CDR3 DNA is TGTGCCAGCAGTTACTCGACAGGGGGGATTAACTATGGCTACACCTTC. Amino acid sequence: CASSYSTGGINYGYTF.